A single sample gave rise to the 19 T cell receptor beta chains below, sequenced in a study of Graves' ophthalmopathy and Graves' hyperthyroidism. RNA transcripts yielded amplified TCR beta CDR3 regions. RT-PCR in the first round used HTBI primers; a second-round multiplex PCR followed. TCRdb redid the calling of the multiplex PCR reads with MiXCR, one entry per CDR3 protein. The sample includes 300,000 to 450,000 distinct CDR3 sequences, about a sixth seen only once; the top ten take 2.4%. Sequencing was carried out using peripheral blood. These receptors originate from an adult woman with stable Graves' hyperthyroidism.

The J gene is TRBJ2-7, the V gene TRBV24-1; D uncertain. The V gene lost 6 bases and the J gene lost 0 bases, with 17 bases spanning the gap. CDR1 and CDR2 from the germline V gene are KGHDR and SFDVKD. The CDR3 is made up of 16 amino acids. Here the CDR3 DNA reads TGTGCCACCAGTCCAGTCCGAAAGCAAAGCTCCTACGAGCAGTACTTC. Its protein product is CATSPVRKQSSYEQYF.

This clonotype was detected ten times or more. This chain's CDR3 is CSAGQSNTGELFF. The CDR3 DNA reads as TGCAGCGCGGGACAGAGTAACACCGGGGAGCTGTTTTTT. The chain links TRBV29-1 to TRBJ2-2; 7 bases agree with TRBD1. CDR3 length: 13 residues. V dropped 7 bases and J dropped 2; count of bases not matched to a gene: 4. CDR1 and CDR2 from the germline V gene are SQVTM and ANQGSEA.

This clonotype has ten or more counts. The chain has TRBV28 and TRBJ2-7; unclear D gene. Per germline, CDR1 MDHEN and CDR2 SYDVKM. The CDR3 totals 15 residues. With 3 bases removed from V and 0 bases from J, the gap between germline ends came to 12 bases. The DNA of the CDR3 is TGTGCCAGCAGTTTTTCGACATATTACTCCTACGAGCAGTACTTC. This sequence encodes CASSFSTYYSYEQYF.

The chain recombines TRBV6-5 with TRBJ1-2; D unclear. With 2 bases removed from V and 5 bases from J, the gap between germline ends came to 12 bases. The CDR3 runs to 14 residues. Per germline, CDR1 MNHEY and CDR2 SVGAGI. CDR3 protein: CASSYGVWGYGYTF. CDR3 nucleotide sequence: TGTGCCAGCAGTTACGGGGTTTGGGGTTATGGCTACACCTTC.

Only a few counts were recorded for this clonotype. The junction and the germline gene differ at one end; a read error may be behind it. V is TRBV12-5 and J is TRBJ2-4; D ambiguous. Germline assignment: CDR1 LGHNT and CDR2 FRNRAP. CDR3 size: 15 residues. DNA of the CDR3: TGTGCTAGTGGCTCCCTGCGGACGCCTAAAAACATTAAGTACTTC. Protein: CASGSLRTPKNIKYF. Complete variable domain (other parts from reference TRBV12-5 and TRBJ2-4): DARVTQTPRHKVTEMGQEVTMRCQPILGHNTVFWYRQTMMQGLELLAYFRNRAPLDDSGMPKDRFSAEMPDATLATLKIQPSEPRDSAVYFCASGSLRTPKNIKYFGAGTRLSVL.

This clonotype was detected a few times. A much bigger clone sits one base away, suggesting this may be a read error. No conserved phenylalanine or tryptophan is present at the end of the CDR3, so a read error is the likely explanation. V usage is TRBV6-5 and J usage is TRBJ2-7; TRBD2 aligns across 7 bases. Germline CDR1 is MNHEY and CDR2 is SVGAGI. The CDR3 covers 17 residues. With 6 bases clipped from V and 4 bases from J, the junction kept 18 bases outside the gene matches. The CDR3: CASSLLASREKVYEQYL. The CDR3 DNA is TGTGCCAGCAGCTTACTAGCGTCCCGGGAGAAAGTGTACGAGCAGTACCTC.

This clonotype was counted at least ten times. The chain is built from TRBV6-5 and TRBJ2-7, with 7 bases matching TRBD1. Germline loops: CDR1 MNHEY, CDR2 SVGAGI. With V trimmed by 1 base and J by 2 bases, 8 bases remained unmatched. This CDR3 has 16 residues. The CDR3 DNA reads as TGTGCCAGCAGTTACTGGGCAGGGGGTATGACCTACGAGCAGTACTTC. Encoded protein: CASSYWAGGMTYEQYF.

Turning to this clonotype: The junction differs from germline at one of its ends, possibly a read error. This chain links TRBV2 with TRBJ2-2, with 7 nucleotides matching TRBD1. This CDR3 has 14 residues. Germline V CDR1 and CDR2: SNHLY, FYNNEI. CDR3 residues: CVSSTGQYTGELFF. Here the CDR3 DNA reads TGTGTCAGCAGTACGGGACAGTACACCGGGGAGCTGTTTTTT.

This clonotype was observed a few times. The rearrangement uses TRBV29-1 and TRBJ2-5, with D possibly being TRBD1 or TRBD2 (5 bases each). Trimming shortened V by 7 bases and J by 3 bases, and 15 bases separated the two germline ends. Germline V gene lookup returns CDR1 SQVTM and CDR2 ANQGSEA. The CDR3 consists of 13 residues. The CDR3 DNA reads as TGCAGCGGGTCCACCGGGACGAAAGAGACCCAGTACTTC. This codes for CSGSTGTKETQYF.

This clonotype was counted ten times or more. The chain is built from TRBV6-1 and TRBJ2-7; the match to TRBD2 covers 9 bases. V lost 0 bases, J lost 0 bases, and 0 bases stayed unmatched. Germline CDR1 MNHNS, CDR2 SASEGT. This CDR3 is 15 amino acids long. CDR3 DNA: TGTGCCAGCAGTGAAGCTAGCGGGAGCTCCTACGAGCAGTACTTC. Its translation: CASSEASGSSYEQYF.

This clonotype has ten or more counts. V and J are TRBV27 and TRBJ2-5, with TRBD2 matching over 13 bases. This CDR3 is 15 amino acids long. Germline CDR1 MNHEY, CDR2 SMNVEV (reference sequence). Trimming removed 3 bases from V and 5 bases from J; junction bases left unmatched: 3. The CDR3, as DNA: TGTGCCAGCAGTTTGGGGACTAGCGGGACCGAGACCCAGTACTTC. Translating it yields CASSLGTSGTETQYF.

This clonotype was found a few times. The rearrangement uses TRBV4-1 and TRBJ2-4, with TRBD2 matching over 13 bases. Germline CDR1 reads MGHRA; CDR2 reads YSYEKL. Trimming cost V 4 bases and J 6 bases; bases outside gene matches: 6. The CDR3 has 16 residues. The CDR3, as DNA: TGCGCCAGCAGCCCCTCTTGGACTAGCGGGAGAAACATTCAGTACTTC. Protein product: CASSPSWTSGRNIQYF.

This clonotype was detected ten times or more. The chain joins TRBV2 to TRBJ1-2; D is uncertain. In germline, CDR1 is SNHLY, CDR2 FYNNEI. The CDR3 is 13 amino acids. Trimming removed 0 bases from V and 3 bases from J, with 5 bases in between. CDR3 region: CASSEAKDYGYTF. For the CDR3, the DNA is TGTGCCAGCAGTGAAGCGAAGGACTATGGCTACACCTTC.

The table lists this clonotype with many counts. The chain uses TRBV25-1 and TRBJ2-2; no reliable D call. The length of the CDR3 is 16 residues. Germline CDR1 MGHDK, CDR2 SYGVNS. The V end lost 1 base, the J end lost 1 base, and 10 bases lay between the germline ends. Here the CDR3 DNA reads TGTGCCAGCAGTGAATTGCGTTTTGGGAACACCGGGGAGCTGTTTTTT. It translates to CASSELRFGNTGELFF. Full variable domain (remainder filled in from reference TRBV25-1 and TRBJ2-2): EADIYQTPRYLVIGTGKKITLECSQTMGHDKMYWYQQDPGMELHLIHYSYGVNSTEKGDLSSESTVSRIRTEHFPLTLESARPSHTSQYLCASSELRFGNTGELFFGEGSRLTVL.

A word on this clonotype: This CDR3 fails to terminate in the conserved phenylalanine or tryptophan, so it likely reflects a read error. The limits of the CDR3 on the DNA are not certain, so only TCRdb's listed CDR3 is given. The rearrangement uses TRBV6-1 and TRBJ2-2; the table's TRBD1 call for D was not verified on the DNA. Germline loops: CDR1 MNHNS, CDR2 SASEGT. The CDR3 is 17 amino acids long, termini counted. CDR3 region: CASGEDRNGLNTGELCL.

This clonotype was observed many times. The gene calls are TRBV24-1 and TRBJ2-5; D is perhaps TRBD2 (6 bases). This CDR3 region has 13 residues. The ends were cut back, 7 bases at V and 4 bases at J, with 12 bases in the middle. Germline CDR1 and CDR2: KGHDR and SFDVKD. The CDR3 coding sequence is TGTGCCACCAGGGAAGGCGGGACAGAGACCCAGTACTTC. Translation gives CATREGGTETQYF.

There are many counts of this clonotype. In DNA, the CDR3 is TGTGCCACCAGTGACGCGACAGGGGGGCAAGAGACCCAGTACTTC. Encoded protein: CATSDATGGQETQYF. This chain joins TRBV24-1 and TRBJ2-5, with TRBD1 identical over 9 bases. Losses at the gene ends were 4 bases for V and 2 bases for J; bases not matched to a gene: 4. Germline CDR1 and CDR2: KGHDR and SFDVKD. The CDR3 runs to 15 residues.

In this sample, this clonotype turned up many times. The rearrangement uses TRBV20-1 and TRBJ1-3; D remains unclear. The CDR3 sequence is 15 residues long. The V and J ends lost 3 bases and 1 base respectively, with 13 bases between them. Per germline, CDR1 DFQATT and CDR2 SNEGSKA (reference sequence). CDR3 bases: TGCAGTGCTAGTAATCCGGGATCATCTGGAAACACCATATATTTT. Encoded protein: CSASNPGSSGNTIYF.

Notes on this clonotype: This sequence may be a read error, since a much larger clone differs from it by one base. The chain has TRBV28 and TRBJ2-7; TRBD2 matches 14 bases. This CDR3 is built from 17 residues. Germline CDR1 reads MDHEN; CDR2 reads SYDVKM. V gave up 6 bases and J gave up 5 bases; unmatched junction bases: 12. The CDR3: CASSNRLAGGKGDEQYV. DNA for the CDR3: TGTGCCAGCAGCAACCGACTAGCGGGAGGGAAGGGCGACGAGCAGTACGTC.